The 22 T cell receptor beta chains below were found in one sample sequenced in a study of Ad26.COV2.S vaccination and SARS-CoV-2 variants. The protocol was immunoSEQ multiplex PCR, while the TCRdb copy is restricted to in-frame clones and leaves out a portion. This table has 400,000 to 450,000 clones, 90% appearing once. Indicated treatment: about 20 received Ad26.COV2.S at low or high dose, single or two shots; about 5 received placebo; per-sample allocation not given. Following the first vaccine or placebo injection, samples were taken on day 63. This material consisted of peripheral blood, taken in a trial of Ad26.COV2.S vaccine versus placebo. The receptor set was obtained from a person between 18 and 65 years old who received the Ad26.COV2.S COVID-19 vaccine or a placebo.

The chain recombines TRBV4-2 with TRBJ2-3, with 11 bases lining up with TRBD1. Germline V gives CDR1 LGHNA, CDR2 YNFKEQ. The trim removed 2 bases at V and 6 bases at J, leaving 7 bases unmatched. This CDR3 is 16 amino acids long. As DNA, the CDR3 is TGTGCCAGCAGCCAACCAGGACAGGGGGCGGGGGATACGCAGTATTTT. Its protein product is CASSQPGQGAGDTQYF.

The chain joins TRBV6-4 to TRBJ2-1; D is unclear. The CDR3 contains 13 residues. The V end lost 7 bases, the J end lost 5 bases, and 12 bases lay between the germline ends. The germline V gene has CDR1 MRHNA and CDR2 SNTAGT. The CDR3 region has the DNA TGTGCCAGCACCGTCTCCCTAGACAATGAGCAGTTCTTC. Protein sequence: CASTVSLDNEQFF.

V gene TRBV10-3 combines with J gene TRBJ2-7, with D unclear. Between the trimmed V and J ends, which lost 4 bases and 4 bases, there was a span of 17 bases. Germline CDR1 reads ENHRY; CDR2 reads SYGVKD. CDR3 size: 15 residues. CDR3 sequence: CAISAMMEPFYEQYF. CDR3 nucleotides: TGTGCCATCAGTGCAATGATGGAACCTTTTTACGAGCAGTACTTC.

This clone was seen once. The chain links TRBV5-1 to TRBJ1-2; D is unresolved. The CDR3 extends over 13 amino acids. Germline V CDR1 and CDR2: SGHRS, YFSETQ. V gave up 0 bases and J gave up 4 bases, with 7 bases separating them. Here the CDR3 reads CASSLDPAYGYTF. The CDR3 DNA follows: TGCGCCAGCAGCTTGGATCCAGCCTATGGCTACACCTTC.

The gene calls are TRBV5-1 and TRBJ2-1; D not resolved. Trimming removed 4 bases at V and 9 bases at J, with 20 bases between. The CDR3 is 15 amino acids. Germline CDR1 SGHRS, CDR2 YFSETQ. The CDR3 region has the DNA TGCGCCAGCAGCCTGATGGAGTTATCCGTGGGTGAGCAGTTCTTC. This sequence encodes CASSLMELSVGEQFF.

The chain joins TRBV28 to TRBJ1-5; D unclear. The CDR3 extends over 15 amino acids. Trimming shortened V by 7 bases and J by 1 base, and 14 bases separated the two germline ends. The germline V gene encodes CDR1 MDHEN and CDR2 SYDVKM. CDR3 DNA: TGTGCCAGCACTCCCGGTGGTTTGAGCAATCAGCCCCAGCATTTT. Its translation is CASTPGGLSNQPQHF.

V and J are TRBV18 and TRBJ2-7, with 7 nucleotides matching TRBD1. The CDR3 has 14 residues. With V trimmed by 3 bases and J by 6 bases, 8 bases remained unmatched. CDR1 KGHSH and CDR2 LQKENI come from the germline V gene. The DNA for the CDR3 is TGTGCCAGCTCACCCCTCGGACAGGACATCGAGCAGTACTTC. It is translated as CASSPLGQDIEQYF.

The genes are TRBV5-4 and TRBJ2-2; 14 bases are shared with TRBD2. This CDR3 region has 18 residues. Germline trimming cut 4 bases from V and 4 bases from J; bases unmatched to any gene: 9. Per germline, CDR1 SGHNT and CDR2 YYREEE (reference sequence). The CDR3 region has the DNA TGTGCCAGCAGCAGTCCGGGACTAGCGGGAGCGGGCACCGGGGAGCTGTTTTTT. It codes for CASSSPGLAGAGTGELFF.

The rearrangement links TRBV29-1 to TRBJ1-3; D not resolved. The germline CDR1 and CDR2 sequences are SQVTM and ANQGSEA. This CDR3 has 12 residues. Between the trimmed V and J ends, which lost 6 bases and 3 bases, there was a span of 9 bases. For the CDR3, the DNA is TGCAGCGTACAGCCGGGTGGAAACACCATATATTTT. It specifies CSVQPGGNTIYF.

This chain connects TRBV27 to TRBJ1-4, with no clear D. Trimming pared 0 bases from V and 7 bases from J, leaving 9 bases between. CDR1 is MNHEY, CDR2 SMNVEV, per germline (reference sequence). This CDR3 is 14 amino acids long. The CDR3 protein is CASSLSLSAEKLFF. The CDR3, as DNA: TGTGCCAGCAGTTTATCTCTTAGCGCTGAAAAACTGTTTTTT.

The V call is TRBV5-1, the J call TRBJ1-5; 9 nucleotides match TRBD1. The junction had 4 bases not matched to a gene; V was cut back by 1 base and J by 5 bases. In germline, CDR1 is SGHRS, CDR2 YFSETQ. There are 15 residues in the CDR3. This chain's CDR3 is CASSLQGDRDQPQHF. The CDR3 coding sequence is TGCGCCAGCAGCTTGCAAGGGGACAGGGATCAGCCCCAGCATTTT.

This clone was observed a single time. The chain employs TRBV12-3 or TRBV12-4 and TRBJ2-3; D remains ambiguous. The CDR3 contains 12 residues. V was pared by 2 bases and J by 4 bases, with 4 bases between. DNA for the CDR3: TGTGCCAGCAGTTTAAACGCAGATACGCAGTATTTT. Its protein is CASSLNADTQYF.

This sequence joins TRBV27 and TRBJ2-3, with TRBD1 matching over 8 bases. CDR1 and CDR2 (germline): MNHEY, SMNVEV (reference sequence). V dropped 6 bases and J dropped 2; count of bases not matched to a gene: 1. The CDR3 has 13 amino acids. The CDR3: CASSRGPTDTQYF. The CDR3 bases are TGTGCCAGCAGCAGGGGGCCCACAGATACGCAGTATTTT.

This sequence joins TRBV19 and TRBJ1-5, with D unresolved. This CDR3 region has 13 residues. The germline V gene encodes CDR1 LNHDA and CDR2 SQIVND (reference sequence). V was clipped by 9 bases and J by 3 bases, with 12 bases between them. In DNA, the CDR3 is TGTGCCAGCTCCGACACCTTCAATCAGCCCCAGCATTTT. Translating gives CASSDTFNQPQHF.

As for this clone: Distinct nucleotide sequences in the sample also encode this CDR3. The chain couples TRBV30 to TRBJ1-1; D gene uncertain. Germline CDR1 is GTSNPN and CDR2 is SVGIG (reference sequence). Trimming pared 0 bases from V and 1 base from J, leaving 6 bases between. This CDR3 spans 13 amino acids. The CDR3 reads CAWSVRGNTEAFF. The CDR3 DNA sequence: TGTGCCTGGAGTGTACGAGGGAACACTGAAGCTTTCTTT. The full variable domain, rest sourced from reference TRBV30 and TRBJ1-1, is SQTIHQWPATLVQPVGSPLSLECTVEGTSNPNLYWYRQAAGRGLQLLFYSVGIGQISSEVPQNLSASRPQDRQFILSSKKLLLSDSGFYLCAWSVRGNTEAFFGQGTRLTVV.

The CDR3 DNA reads TGTGCCAGCTCACCGCGGACTGGGAACACCGGGGAGCTGTTTTTT. Amino acid sequence: CASSPRTGNTGELFF. The chain uses TRBV18 and TRBJ2-2, with D possibly being TRBD2 (5 bases). Trimming stripped 3 bases from V and 1 base from J, with 9 bases between. CDR3 length: 15 amino acids. Germline V lookup: CDR1 KGHSH, CDR2 LQKENI. Using reference TRBV18 and TRBJ2-2 for the parts outside the CDR3, the full variable domain is NAGVMQNPRHLVRRRGQEARLRCSPMKGHSHVYWYRQLPEEGLKFMVYLQKENIIDESGMPKERFSAEFPKEGPSILRIQQVVRGDSAAYFCASSPRTGNTGELFFGEGSRLTVL.

V usage is TRBV6-1 and J usage is TRBJ2-7, with 7 bases matching TRBD1. The CDR3 is 14 residues long. V lost 2 bases, J lost 1 base, and 2 bases stayed unmatched. The germline gives CDR1 MNHNS, CDR2 SASEGT. The CDR3 loop reads CASSEWGQSYEQYF. CDR3 bases: TGTGCCAGCAGTGAATGGGGACAGTCCTACGAGCAGTACTTC.

The chain carries TRBV4-2 and TRBJ2-3, with 7 bases lining up with TRBD2. V lost 0 bases to trimming and J lost 0 bases; unmatched junction nucleotides: 12. Germline V gene sequence: CDR1 LGHNA, CDR2 YNFKEQ. This CDR3 is built from 19 residues. The CDR3 DNA follows: TGTGCCAGCAGCCAAGATCTAGCGCTAGCGGACGCTAGCACAGATACGCAGTATTTT. Amino acids: CASSQDLALADASTDTQYF.

V is TRBV28 and J is TRBJ1-4; 9 bases fit TRBD1. CDR1 MDHEN and CDR2 SYDVKM come from the germline V gene. This CDR3 is built from 16 residues. The V segment lost 5 bases and the J segment 7 bases; nucleotides outside the gene matches: 11. The CDR3 coding sequence is TGTGCCAGCAGTGCGACAGGGGGTGTTCTCGGTGAAAAACTGTTTTTT. This codes for CASSATGGVLGEKLFF.

Regarding this clone: Within the sample, other DNA sequences also encode this same CDR3. CDR3 protein: CASSEEGTSSYEQYF. CDR3 in DNA: TGTGCCAGCAGTGAAGAAGGGACTAGCTCCTACGAGCAGTACTTC. V gene TRBV6-1 combines with J gene TRBJ2-7, with 8 bases identical to TRBD2. CDR1 and CDR2 (germline): MNHNS, SASEGT. CDR3 length: 15 residues. V lost 1 base to trimming and J lost 0 bases; unmatched junction nucleotides: 2.

The rearrangement joins TRBV30 to TRBJ1-5; the match to TRBD1 covers 8 bases. Germline CDR1 reads GTSNPN; CDR2 reads SVGIG (reference sequence). Trimming removed 0 bases from V and 6 bases from J; junction bases left unmatched: 7. The CDR3 has 15 residues. The CDR3 coding sequence is TGTGCCTGGAGTGTAAGGCAGGGGGCCGGTCAGCCCCAGCATTTT. This gives the protein CAWSVRQGAGQPQHF.

V usage is TRBV7-2 and J usage is TRBJ2-5; a possible D gene is TRBD1 (7 bases). The CDR3 loop spans 13 amino acids. V dropped 3 bases and J dropped 7 bases, with 12 bases sitting between them. The germline gives CDR1 SGHTA, CDR2 FQGNSA. The CDR3 protein is CASSLDRRGTQYF. In nucleotides, the CDR3 is TGTGCCAGCAGCTTGGACAGGAGGGGGACCCAGTACTTC.